A few counts support the clone carrying this TCR beta chain. Its antigen is unidentified. The data were taken from a study of regulatory T cells in long-lasting Graves disease. Whole-study findings and limits: Newly diagnosed Graves' patients exceeded persistent ones in TCR diversity. Repertoires from persistent disease leaned toward TRBV28, TRBJ1-2 and TRBJ2-5.

The V gene lost 8 bases and the J gene lost 3 bases, with 20 bases spanning the gap. The germline gives CDR1 GTSNPN, CDR2 SVGIG (reference sequence). This CDR3 has 14 amino acids. CDR3 regions were amplified by Arm-PCR using iRepertoire HTBI primers to build TCR beta libraries. From the multiplex PCR reads, TCRdb called clonotypes with MiXCR, one entry per CDR3 protein. The sample lists about 440,000 distinct CDR3 sequences, approximately 16% occurring once. Time point meaning: newly diagnosed GD, antithyroid drugs for less than 3 months. The authors made the TCR library using RNA they extracted from PBMCs. This sample also belongs to another study, concerning T cells in Graves' hyperthyroidism and ophthalmopathy.

The chain carries TRBV30 and TRBJ2-7; the D call may be TRBD1 or TRBD2 (6 bases each). Sequences were derived from peripheral blood mononuclear cells (PBMCs), sampled at new diagnosis, from a patient treated with antithyroid drugs. The clonotype originates from a woman aged 18 to 35 with Graves disease. The CDR3, as DNA: TGTGCCACTTCGGTTGGAGGGGGTGTCTACGAGCAGTACTTC. Translating gives CATSVGGGVYEQYF.